This T cell receptor (beta chain) is from a study of cytomegalovirus exposure and HLA in healthy donors. To note about this clone: Its antigen is currently unknown.

From germline, CDR1 is MGHRA and CDR2 YSYEKL. There are 14 residues in the CDR3. J lost 2 bases, V lost 5 bases, and 5 bases had no gene match. The PCR made use of 60 Vbeta and 13 Jbeta primers. Data came from immunoSEQ multiplex PCR; TCRdb stores just in-frame clones and leaves some out. This table has roughly 150,000 clones, 77% appearing once. Findings and limits, study-wide: Some V segments, including TRBV6-2 and TRBV6-3, were excluded as indistinguishable.

Sequencing was carried out using PBMCs. The TCR originated in a male donor in good health and CMV-seronegative. The chain links TRBV4-1 to TRBJ2-7; TRBD1 matches at 8 bases. CDR3 protein: CASSFGQGTYEQYF. The CDR3 nucleotides are TGCGCCAGCAGCTTCGGACAGGGCACCTACGAGCAGTACTTC.